These T cell receptor beta chains were read from a single sample in a study of OX40 agonist ivuxolimab in advanced cancers. Clones were sequenced by immunoSEQ multiplex PCR, and TCRdb holds only the in-frame ones, with some missing. This table holds over 35,000 clones, 65% to 85% found once. The sequenced sample was CD4+ or CD8+ T cells sorted from blood, obtained in a trial of the OX40 agonist ivuxolimab. The receptors were sampled from an adult with an advanced solid tumor such as melanoma, head and neck, liver or kidney cancer. The CDR3 runs from the conserved cysteine through the conserved F or W. Fields, in order: J gene, clone size, V gene, D gene, CDR3 DNA, CDR3 protein. A D gene is named only where the DNA matches it firmly. Part of the rows lack a size; the others show once, few, many or a class for expanded clones.

TRBJ1-5	.	TRBV5-1	TRBD1	TGCGCCAGCAGCTTAGTGGGACAGGCCAATCAGCCCCAGCATTTT	CASSLVGQANQPQHF
TRBJ1-1	once	TRBV7-8	.	TGTGCCAGCAGCTCCACCCGACTCCAGATGAACACTGAAGCTTTCTTT	CASSSTRLQMNTEAFF
TRBJ2-7	.	TRBV6-5	.	TGTGCCAGCAGTTACAGAGGTTCCTACGAGCAGTACTTC	CASSYRGSYEQYF
TRBJ1-1	.	TRBV6-5	TRBD1	TGTGCCAGCAGCGGGGACAGGGCCACTGAAGCTTTCTTT	CASSGDRATEAFF
TRBJ1-5	.	TRBV6-6	.	TGTGCCAGCAGGTACGATCAGCCCCAGCATTTT	CASRYDQPQHF
TRBJ2-5	.	TRBV7-6	.	TGTGCCAGCAGCCCGAGCCAAGAGACCCAGTACTTC	CASSPSQETQYF
TRBJ1-1	.	TRBV18	.	TGTGCCAGCTCTTCAGGGGCAGAAATGAACACTGAAGCTTTCTTT	CASSSGAEMNTEAFF
TRBJ1-1	.	TRBV6-5	.	TGTGCCAGCAGTTACGTCCGGGGGAACACTGAAGCTTTCTTT	CASSYVRGNTEAFF
TRBJ2-1	.	TRBV18	.	TGTGCCAGCTCACCACCTGGACCAGCTAACAATGAGCAGTTCTTC	CASSPPGPANNEQFF
TRBJ2-7	.	TRBV28	.	TGTGCCAGCAGTTTCCGACCGAGCTCCTACGAGCAGTACTTC	CASSFRPSSYEQYF
TRBJ1-1	.	TRBV4-3	.	TGCGCCAGCAGCCAAGTGTCCTTTATGGGCCGACGACCCAACGCTGAAGCTTTCTTT	CASSQVSFMGRRPNAEAFF
TRBJ2-7	.	TRBV9	.	TGTGCCAGCAGCCTCAAATCGGGGGCGTACGAGCAGTACTTC	CASSLKSGAYEQYF
TRBJ2-3	.	TRBV29-1	TRBD2	TGCAGCGCAAGAGGAGCGGGGGGCCATGTAGATACGCAGTATTTT	CSARGAGGHVDTQYF
TRBJ1-2	.	TRBV7-2	.	TGTGCCAGCAGCTTACTTGTCCGGGGAGACGGCTATGGCTACACCTTC	CASSLLVRGDGYGYTF
TRBJ2-1	few	TRBV9	.	TGTGCCAGCAGCGCCCCGGAGGGGACCTACAATGAGCAGTTCTTC	CASSAPEGTYNEQFF
TRBJ2-1	once	TRBV6-1	.	TGTGCCAGCAACCGGGGTTCCTACAATGAGCAGTTCTTC	CASNRGSYNEQFF
TRBJ1-1	.	TRBV6-5	.	TGTGCCAGCAGTCTCGGGGAGTATACTGAAGCTTTCTTT	CASSLGEYTEAFF
TRBJ1-4	.	TRBV5-8	.	TGTGCCAGCAACCGGGGGGCATCTAATGAAAAACTGTTTTTT	CASNRGASNEKLFF
TRBJ2-5	.	TRBV19	TRBD2	TGTGCCAGTACCGCGACTAGCGGGAGGGGAGAGACCCAGTACTTC	CASTATSGRGETQYF
TRBJ2-1	.	TRBV5-4	.	TGTGCCAGCAGCTTGGATCACAATGAGCAGTTCTTC	CASSLDHNEQFF
TRBJ2-3	.	TRBV9	TRBD2	TGTGCCAGCACCGACGGGGGGGGACACCGCACAGATACGCAGTATTTT	CASTDGGGHRTDTQYF
TRBJ2-7	.	TRBV13	.	TGTGCCACGATCGAGGGCGGCGAGCAGTACTTC	CATIEGGEQYF
TRBJ1-1	.	TRBV7-8	.	TGTGCCAGCAGCTTCCTTCAGGTCTCGAACACTGAAGCTTTCTTT	CASSFLQVSNTEAFF
TRBJ2-5	.	TRBV5-4	TRBD2	TGTGCCAGCCACTCTAGCGGGGGGGCACAAGAGACCCAGTACTTC	CASHSSGGAQETQYF
TRBJ1-5	.	TRBV6-5	.	TGTGCCAGCAGAATACAGGCCCACAGCAATCAGCCCCAGCATTTT	CASRIQAHSNQPQHF
TRBJ1-1	.	TRBV6-1	.	TGTGCCAGCAATTTCCCCCCAGGGGACACTGAAGCTTTCTTT	CASNFPPGDTEAFF
TRBJ2-5	.	TRBV7-9	.	TGTGCCAGCAGGCCCGGCGACCTCGGGGAGACCCAGTACTTC	CASRPGDLGETQYF
TRBJ1-1	.	TRBV5-1	.	TGCGCCAGCATCCCCGAGGATGACACTGAAGCTTTCTTT	CASIPEDDTEAFF
TRBJ1-2	medium-sized	TRBV27	TRBD1	TGTGCCAGCAGTTTAGCAGGGGGCAACTATGGCTACACCTTC	CASSLAGGNYGYTF
TRBJ2-7	.	TRBV5-1	TRBD2	TGCGCCATCCGGGGAACGGGAGGGGGCTACGAGCAGTACTTC	CAIRGTGGGYEQYF
TRBJ1-5	once	TRBV19	.	TGTGCCAGCCAGGACATCGTGGGGAATCAGCCCCAGCATTTT	CASQDIVGNQPQHF
TRBJ1-1	.	TRBV7-8	TRBD1	TGTGCCAGCAGCTTCCAGGGGGCGGGCGAAGAAGCTTTCTTT	CASSFQGAGEEAFF
TRBJ2-2	.	TRBV13	TRBD2	TGTGCCAGCAGCTTTCTGGCCGGGTTGGAGCGGGAGTTAGCCGGGGAGCTGTTTTTT	CASSFLAGLERELAGELFF
TRBJ1-4	.	TRBV14	.	TGTGCCAGCAGCCAAGCGGGCTTCCGGGGTATGAATCAGGAACTGTTTTTT	CASSQAGFRGMNQELFF
TRBJ1-3	.	TRBV5-8	.	TGTGCCAGCAGCCCCCTGCAGTCAAGGTGGGGAAACACCATATATTTT	CASSPLQSRWGNTIYF
TRBJ2-1	.	TRBV9	.	TGTGCCAGCAGCGTAGAGGCGGGGGCTTACAATGAGCAGTTCTTC	CASSVEAGAYNEQFF
TRBJ2-3	.	TRBV4-3	TRBD2	TGCGCCAGCAGCCAAAGGGAGGGCCATTGGGGAGATACGCAGTATTTT	CASSQREGHWGDTQYF
TRBJ2-7	.	TRBV5-6	.	TGTGCCAGCAGCCGGGCTTCTGACGAGCAGTACTTC	CASSRASDEQYF
TRBJ2-1	.	TRBV7-9	.	TGTGCCCCGTCGGTGCTAGCCGCCAATGAGCAGTTCTTC	CAPSVLAANEQFF
TRBJ2-5	.	TRBV28	TRBD1	TGTGCCAGCAGTTTGACGAGGGGGCAGTGGGAGACCCAGTACTTC	CASSLTRGQWETQYF
TRBJ1-2	.	TRBV5-4	TRBD1	TGTGCCAGCAGCCCCACGCCCGACAGGGGCAAGATCTATGGCTACACCTTC	CASSPTPDRGKIYGYTF
TRBJ2-4	.	TRBV7-2	TRBD2	TGTGCCAGCAGCCCCGTAGCGGGAGAGGAGGACATTCAGTACTTC	CASSPVAGEEDIQYF
TRBJ2-1	.	TRBV7-6	.	TGTGCCAGCAGCTTATATCGCGAGAGACAGAGTAACAATGAGCAGTTCTTC	CASSLYRERQSNNEQFF
TRBJ2-1	.	TRBV9	TRBD2	TGTGCCAGCAAGCCGGGACTAGCGCAGGACAATGAGCAGTTCTTC	CASKPGLAQDNEQFF
TRBJ1-3	.	TRBV6-5	TRBD1	TGTGCCAGCAGAACACAGGGGACCTCTGGAAACACCATATATTTT	CASRTQGTSGNTIYF
TRBJ2-5	.	TRBV14	.	TGTGCCAGCAGCGAAGGGGACGAGACCCAGTACTTC	CASSEGDETQYF
TRBJ2-7	.	TRBV7-6	TRBD1	TGTGCCAGCAGCTTAGAGGGGGCGCCTCAATACGAGCAGTACTTC	CASSLEGAPQYEQYF
TRBJ2-7	.	TRBV7-8	.	TGTGCCAGCAGCTGGAATAGCGGAACCTACGAGCAGTACTTC	CASSWNSGTYEQYF
TRBJ2-7	.	TRBV4-3	.	TGCGCCAGCAGCCAAGATCTAAGGGGGGGGGCGGACGAGCAGTACTTC	CASSQDLRGGADEQYF
TRBJ2-7	.	TRBV5-8	TRBD1	TGTGCCAGCAGCTTAGGACAGGGGGCCTACGAGCAGTACTTC	CASSLGQGAYEQYF
TRBJ2-1	once	TRBV7-3	.	TGTGCCAGCAGCTCGGGGTCCGGGGTCAATGAGCAGTTCTTC	CASSSGSGVNEQFF